The sequence of this T cell receptor beta chain was determined in a study of control samples from healthy donors and cancer patients. The CDR3 has 13 residues. V was shortened by 3 bases and J by 1 base, with 9 bases between the two germline ends. CDR1 is DFQATT, CDR2 SNEGSKA, per germline (reference sequence). This table comes from immunoSEQ multiplex PCR, and its TCRdb copy is limited to in-frame clones, with some not included. The table lists tens of thousands of clones, 70% to 90% of them singletons. The gene calls are TRBV20-1 and TRBJ1-1; D is possibly TRBD1 (5 bases). The sequence was collected from an older woman with head and neck cancer. The sequenced material came from PBMCs. CDR3 protein: CSASRQPNTEAFF. CDR3 sequence (DNA): TGCAGTGCTAGTAGACAGCCGAACACTGAAGCTTTCTTT.